These 2 T cell receptor beta chains share one sample of origin, sequenced in a study of sequential checkpoint blockade in melanoma (dated by TCRdb to between 2018 and 2020). Explained via the paper, the treatment or condition label denotes: randomized to nivolumab then ipilimumab (arm A) or the reverse (arm B). Library generation was performed with the immunoSEQ multiplex PCR assay. Drawn from immuneACCESS, this table holds only the in-frame rearrangements with V and J called that TCRdb kept. Clones are partly lost; checked studies trace under half to an unresolved V gene and leave the rest unexplained. In this sample the table shows 7,700 or so clones, 50% to 75% of which occur a single time. The top ten hold about 8.1% of the sample. The sample was CD8+ T cells sorted from blood (inferred from file names), taken from a patient given nivolumab and ipilimumab in sequence. The receptors shown here come from a human donor with melanoma.

The sample holds a few counts of this clone. This chain links TRBV7-9 with TRBJ2-7; 11 nucleotides align to TRBD2. Losses at the gene ends were 5 bases for V and 6 bases for J; bases not matched to a gene: 9. The CDR3 is made up of 15 amino acids. The germline V gene encodes CDR1 SEHNR and CDR2 FQNEAQ (reference sequence). In nucleotides, the CDR3 is TGTGCCAGCAGCCCGCTCCCGGGACTAGCGGCCGAGCAGTACTTC. Translation gives CASSPLPGLAAEQYF. The full variable domain, with the rest looked up from reference TRBV7-9 and TRBJ2-7, is DTGVSQNPRHKITKRGQNVTFRCDPISEHNRLYWYRQTLGQGPEFLTYFQNEAQLEKSRLLSDRFSAERPKGSFSTLEIQRTEQGDSAMYLCASSPLPGLAAEQYFGPGTRLTVT.

This chain joins TRBV7-7 and TRBJ2-7, with D possibly being TRBD2 (6 bases). Trimming took off 1 base at V and 1 base at J, with 11 bases between the two ends. This CDR3 spans 15 amino acids. Germline CDR1 is SSHAT and CDR2 is FNYEAQ (reference sequence). The CDR3 coding sequence is TGTGCCAGCAGCTTAGGGGCGGGACCATCCTACGAGCAGTACTTC. Protein: CASSLGAGPSYEQYF.